One T cell receptor beta chain is described in this entry. The sample originates from a study of T cell changes during pregnancy in multiple sclerosis. Profiling relied on immunoSEQ multiplex PCR, and the TCRdb table lists in-frame clones only, not all of them. The table shows under 50,000 clones, with around 89% occurring only once. After removal of 7 bases from V and 6 bases from J, the junction contained 10 bases not matched to a gene. Germline V gene sequence: CDR1 SQVTM, CDR2 ANQGSEA. CDR3 size: 13 residues. The source was CD4+ T cells from peripheral blood mononuclear cells, collected after pregnancy. V gene TRBV29-1 combines with J gene TRBJ2-7, with 9 bases matching TRBD1. This receptor was identified in a female donor with multiple sclerosis, enrolled in a pregnancy study. The CDR3 reads CSAPGQGHGEQYF. The CDR3 DNA reads TGCAGCGCCCCGGGACAGGGCCATGGCGAGCAGTACTTC.